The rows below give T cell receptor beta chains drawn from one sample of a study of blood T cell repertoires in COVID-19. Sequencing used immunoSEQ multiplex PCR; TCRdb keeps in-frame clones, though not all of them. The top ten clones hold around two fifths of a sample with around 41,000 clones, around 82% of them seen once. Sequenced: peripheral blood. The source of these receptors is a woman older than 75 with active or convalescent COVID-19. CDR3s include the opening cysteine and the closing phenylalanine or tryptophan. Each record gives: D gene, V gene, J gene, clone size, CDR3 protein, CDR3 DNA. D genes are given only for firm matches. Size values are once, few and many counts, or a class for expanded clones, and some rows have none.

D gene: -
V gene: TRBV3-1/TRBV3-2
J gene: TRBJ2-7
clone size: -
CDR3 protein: CASSRTSTLTGGVGEQYF
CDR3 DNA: TGTGCCAGCAGCCGTACCTCTACCTTAACAGGAGGGGTTGGCGAGCAGTACTTC

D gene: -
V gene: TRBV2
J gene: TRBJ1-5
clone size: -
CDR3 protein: CASRKDSPLFSQPQHF
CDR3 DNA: TGTGCCAGCAGGAAAGACAGTCCCTTATTTTCTCAGCCCCAGCATTTT

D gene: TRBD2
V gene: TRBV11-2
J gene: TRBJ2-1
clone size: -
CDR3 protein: CASSLGSSGRINEQFF
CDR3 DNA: TGTGCCAGCAGCTTAGGGTCTAGCGGGAGGATAAATGAGCAGTTCTTC

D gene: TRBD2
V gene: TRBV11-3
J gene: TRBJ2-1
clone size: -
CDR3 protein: CASSSSSGRAAYNEQFF
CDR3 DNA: TGTGCCAGCAGCTCGTCAAGCGGGAGGGCCGCCTACAATGAGCAGTTCTTC

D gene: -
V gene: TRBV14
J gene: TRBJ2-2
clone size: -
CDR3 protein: CASSQVFMGGLFF
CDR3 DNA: TGTGCCAGCAGCCAAGTTTTTATGGGAGGGCTGTTTTTT

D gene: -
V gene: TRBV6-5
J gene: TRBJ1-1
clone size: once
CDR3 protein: CASSSQPLGANTEAFF
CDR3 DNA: TGTGCCAGCAGTTCACAGCCCTTAGGGGCGAACACTGAAGCTTTCTTT

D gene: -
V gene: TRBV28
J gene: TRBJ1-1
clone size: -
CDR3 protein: CASLRGRTEAFF
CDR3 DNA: TGTGCCAGCCTGCGGGGGCGGACTGAAGCTTTCTTT

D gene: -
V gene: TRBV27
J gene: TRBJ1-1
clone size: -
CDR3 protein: CASSAETKGGTEAFF
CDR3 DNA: TGTGCCAGCAGCGCCGAGACCAAAGGAGGCACTGAAGCTTTCTTT

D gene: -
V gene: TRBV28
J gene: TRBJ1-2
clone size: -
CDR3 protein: CASSSGSYGYTF
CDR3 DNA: TGTGCCAGCAGTTCGGGGTCCTATGGCTACACCTTC

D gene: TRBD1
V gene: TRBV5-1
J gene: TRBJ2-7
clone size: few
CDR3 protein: CASSLPTGSYEQYF
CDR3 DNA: TGCGCCAGCAGCCTCCCGACAGGGTCCTACGAGCAGTACTTC

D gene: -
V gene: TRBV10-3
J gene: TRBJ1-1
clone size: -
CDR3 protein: CAITQAGSTEAFF
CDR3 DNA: TGTGCCATCACCCAGGCGGGGAGCACTGAAGCTTTCTTT

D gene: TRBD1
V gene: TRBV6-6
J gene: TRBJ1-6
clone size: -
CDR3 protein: CASSYMTGIGNSPLHF
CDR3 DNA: TGTGCCAGCAGTTACATGACAGGGATAGGCAATTCACCCCTCCACTTT

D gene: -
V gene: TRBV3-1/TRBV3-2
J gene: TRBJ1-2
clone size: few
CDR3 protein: CASSQEGARYGYTF
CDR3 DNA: TGTGCCAGCAGCCAAGAGGGGGCCCGCTATGGCTACACCTTC

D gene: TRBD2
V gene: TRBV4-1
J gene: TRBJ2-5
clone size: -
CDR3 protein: CASSPTLGLAGGETQYF
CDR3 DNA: TGCGCCAGCAGCCCAACGTTGGGACTAGCGGGTGGGGAGACCCAGTACTTC

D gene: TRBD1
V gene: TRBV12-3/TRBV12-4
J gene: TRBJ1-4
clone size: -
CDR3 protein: CASSPRQGGKLFF
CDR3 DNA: TGTGCCAGCAGTCCCCGACAGGGGGGAAAACTGTTTTTT

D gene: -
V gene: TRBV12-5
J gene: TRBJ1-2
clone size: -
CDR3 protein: CASGLAFLGEAGYTF
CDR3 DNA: TGTGCTAGTGGTTTGGCCTTCCTAGGGGAGGCTGGCTACACCTTC

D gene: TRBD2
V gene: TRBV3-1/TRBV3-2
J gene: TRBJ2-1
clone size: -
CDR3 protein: CASSQRTSGGTGGQFF
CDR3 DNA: TGTGCCAGCAGCCAAAGGACTAGCGGGGGGACTGGTGGGCAGTTCTTC

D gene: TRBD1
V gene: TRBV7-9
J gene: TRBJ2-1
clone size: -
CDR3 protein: CASRAGTGVDNEQFF
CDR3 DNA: TGTGCCAGCAGGGCCGGGACAGGGGTTGACAATGAGCAGTTCTTC

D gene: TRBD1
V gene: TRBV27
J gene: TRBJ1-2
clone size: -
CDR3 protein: CASSFLGQGSLHYGYTF
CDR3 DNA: TGTGCCAGCAGTTTTCTGGGACAGGGGTCCCTCCACTATGGCTACACCTTC

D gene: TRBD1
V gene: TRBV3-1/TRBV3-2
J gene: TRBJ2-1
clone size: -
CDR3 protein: CASSRGTGAYNEQFF
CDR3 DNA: TGTGCCAGCAGCCGCGGGACAGGGGCTTACAATGAGCAGTTCTTC

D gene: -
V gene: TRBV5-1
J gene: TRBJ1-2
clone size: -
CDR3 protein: CASSPRGIEDGYTF
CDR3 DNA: TGCGCCAGCAGCCCCCGGGGGATTGAGGATGGCTACACCTTC

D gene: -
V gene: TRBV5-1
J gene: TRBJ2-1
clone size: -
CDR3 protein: CASARGQAYNEQFF
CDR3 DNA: TGCGCCAGCGCGAGAGGGCAGGCCTACAATGAGCAGTTCTTC

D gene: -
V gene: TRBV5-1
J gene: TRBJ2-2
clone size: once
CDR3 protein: CASSRELGELFF
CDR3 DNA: TGCGCCAGCAGCCGAGAACTCGGGGAGCTGTTTTTT

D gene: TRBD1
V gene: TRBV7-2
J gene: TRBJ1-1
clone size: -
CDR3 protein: CASSLSRTGANTEAFF
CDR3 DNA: TGTGCCAGCAGCTTATCTCGGACAGGGGCCAACACTGAAGCTTTCTTT

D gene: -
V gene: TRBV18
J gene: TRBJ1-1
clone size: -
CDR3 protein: CASSPSGTEAFF
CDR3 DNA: TGTGCCAGCTCACCTTCAGGGACTGAAGCTTTCTTT

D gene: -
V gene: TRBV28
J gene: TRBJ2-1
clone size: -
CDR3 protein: CASSFVRFQDLLRGGARQEQFF
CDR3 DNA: TGTGCCAGCAGTTTCGTACGTTTCCAAGATCTCCTCCGAGGCGGGGCCCGGCAGGAGCAGTTCTTC

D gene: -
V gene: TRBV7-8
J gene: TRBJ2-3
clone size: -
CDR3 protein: CASSFSSDTQYF
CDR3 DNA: TGTGCCAGCAGCTTTTCTTCAGATACGCAGTATTTT

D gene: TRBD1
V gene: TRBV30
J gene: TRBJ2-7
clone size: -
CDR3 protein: CAWSVLRQGDEQYF
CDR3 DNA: TGTGCCTGGAGTGTATTAAGACAGGGAGACGAGCAGTACTTC

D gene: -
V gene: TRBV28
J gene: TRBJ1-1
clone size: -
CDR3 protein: CASSLSGRPEAFF
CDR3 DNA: TGTGCCAGCAGTTTATCGGGGAGACCTGAAGCTTTCTTT

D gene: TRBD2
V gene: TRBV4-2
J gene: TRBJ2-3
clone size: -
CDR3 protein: CASRRLAEGTDTQYF
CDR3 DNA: TGTGCCAGCAGAAGACTAGCGGAGGGCACAGATACGCAGTATTTT

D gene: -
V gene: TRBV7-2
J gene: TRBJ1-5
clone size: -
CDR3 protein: CASSLVRSDHQPQHF
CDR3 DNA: TGTGCCAGCAGCTTAGTTCGGAGCGATCATCAGCCCCAGCATTTT

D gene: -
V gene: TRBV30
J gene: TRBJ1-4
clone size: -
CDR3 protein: CAWSPQFNEKLFF
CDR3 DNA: TGTGCCTGGAGTCCCCAGTTTAATGAAAAACTGTTTTTT

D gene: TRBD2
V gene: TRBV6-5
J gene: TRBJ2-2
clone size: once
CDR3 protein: CASWTSYGSGELFF
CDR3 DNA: TGTGCCAGCTGGACTAGTTACGGGTCCGGGGAGCTGTTTTTT

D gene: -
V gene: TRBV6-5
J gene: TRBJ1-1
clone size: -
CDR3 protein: CASSYYTGQRNTEAFF
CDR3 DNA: TGTGCCAGCAGTTACTATACCGGACAGCGGAACACTGAAGCTTTCTTT

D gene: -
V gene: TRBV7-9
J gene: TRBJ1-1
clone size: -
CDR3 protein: CASSLTESEAFF
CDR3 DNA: TGTGCCAGCAGCTTAACGGAGTCGGAAGCTTTCTTT

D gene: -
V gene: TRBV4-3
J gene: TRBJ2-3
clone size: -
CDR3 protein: CASSQDERDTQYF
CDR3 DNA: TGCGCCAGCAGCCAAGATGAGCGGGATACGCAGTATTTT

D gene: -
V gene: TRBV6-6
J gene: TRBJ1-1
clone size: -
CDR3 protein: CASRNMNTEAFF
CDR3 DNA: TGTGCCAGCAGGAACATGAACACTGAAGCTTTCTTT

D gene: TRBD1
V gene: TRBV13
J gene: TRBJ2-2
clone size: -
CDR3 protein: CASSLSFWGAGGNTGELFF
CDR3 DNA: TGTGCCAGCAGCTTAAGTTTCTGGGGGGCAGGGGGCAACACCGGGGAGCTGTTTTTT

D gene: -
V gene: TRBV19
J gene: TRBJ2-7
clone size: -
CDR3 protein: CASSISGSSYEQYF
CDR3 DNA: TGTGCCAGTAGTATCTCCGGGAGCTCCTACGAGCAGTACTTC

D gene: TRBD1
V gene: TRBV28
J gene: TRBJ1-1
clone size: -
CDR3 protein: CASRTIGTGVSTEAFF
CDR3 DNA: TGTGCCAGCAGGACAATAGGGACAGGGGTATCCACTGAAGCTTTCTTT

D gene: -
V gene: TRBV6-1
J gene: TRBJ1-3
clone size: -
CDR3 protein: CASSEPVLGNTIYF
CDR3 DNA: TGTGCCAGCAGTGAACCGGTGCTGGGAAACACCATATATTTT

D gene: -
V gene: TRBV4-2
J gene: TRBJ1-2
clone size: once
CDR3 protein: CASSQIITSQGSDGYTF
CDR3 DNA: TGTGCCAGCAGCCAAATCATCACTAGCCAGGGTAGTGATGGCTACACCTTC

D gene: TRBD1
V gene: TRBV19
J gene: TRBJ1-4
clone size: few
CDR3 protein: CASNHPGQGMTNEKLFF
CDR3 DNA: TGTGCCAGTAACCACCCGGGACAGGGGATGACTAATGAAAAACTGTTTTTT

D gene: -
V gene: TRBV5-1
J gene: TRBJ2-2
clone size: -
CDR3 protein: CASRGLNGVGELFF
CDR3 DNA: TGCGCCAGCAGGGGCCTAAACGGGGTCGGGGAGCTGTTTTTT

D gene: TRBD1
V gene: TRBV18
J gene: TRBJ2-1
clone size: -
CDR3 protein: CASSLTGENEQFF
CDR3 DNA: TGTGCCAGCTCATTGACAGGGGAGAATGAGCAGTTCTTC

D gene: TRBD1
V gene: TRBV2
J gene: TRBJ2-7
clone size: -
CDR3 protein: CASMAGGWYEQYF
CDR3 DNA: TGTGCCAGCATGGCAGGGGGCTGGTACGAGCAGTACTTC